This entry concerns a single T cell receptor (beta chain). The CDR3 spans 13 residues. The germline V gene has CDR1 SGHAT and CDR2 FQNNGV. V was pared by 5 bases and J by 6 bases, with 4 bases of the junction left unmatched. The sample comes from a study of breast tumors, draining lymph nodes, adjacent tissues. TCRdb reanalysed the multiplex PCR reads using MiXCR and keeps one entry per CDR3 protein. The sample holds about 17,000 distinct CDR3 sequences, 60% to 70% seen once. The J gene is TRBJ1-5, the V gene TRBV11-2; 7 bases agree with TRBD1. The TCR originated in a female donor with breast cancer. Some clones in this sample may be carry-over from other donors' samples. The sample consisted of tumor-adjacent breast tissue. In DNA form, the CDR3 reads TGTGCCAGCAGCAGGGGGCTTGGTCAGCCCCAGCATTTT. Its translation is CASSRGLGQPQHF.